Listed below are T cell receptor beta chains from one sample, sequenced in a study of shared clonotypes between healthy human individuals. Repertoires were generated with immunoSEQ multiplex PCR, while TCRdb's copy carries only in-frame clones and drops some. The sample has around 690,000 clones, 90% seen once; the top ten hold 34%. The sample was memory CD8+ T cells from PBMCs. These receptors originate from a man aged 18 to 30 in good health. Some clones in this sample may be carry-over from other donors' samples. The CDR3 runs from the conserved cysteine through the conserved F or W. Fields, in order: D gene, CDR3 length, J gene, V gene, clone size, CDR3 DNA, CDR3 protein. The D gene is left open where the match is weak. The size of a clone is reported for some rows only, either as once, few or many, or as a class for expanded clones.

-,13,TRBJ1-4,TRBV19,-,TGTGCCAGTAGTGGAAGCATGTTTCTGAAACTGTTTTTT,CASSGSMFLKLFF
TRBD2,15,TRBJ2-7,TRBV2,few,TGTGCCAGCAGGAACCCTAGCGGGAGGGCCTACGAGCAGTACTTC,CASRNPSGRAYEQYF
-,17,TRBJ2-6,TRBV7-9,-,TGTGCCAGCAGCCCACGGGCCCCGGCCTCTGGGGCCAACGTCCTGACTTTC,CASSPRAPASGANVLTF
TRBD1,15,TRBJ1-2,TRBV30,-,TGTGCCTGGGACGGACAGGGCGCAATTAACTATGGCTACACCTTC,CAWDGQGAINYGYTF
TRBD1,15,TRBJ2-5,TRBV6-1,-,TGTGCCAGCAGTTGGGGGACAGGCTTTCTCGAGACCCAGTACTTC,CASSWGTGFLETQYF
-,17,TRBJ2-7,TRBV18,-,TGTGCCAGCTCACCAATAAAGGGTAAGGTCCCCTCCTACGAGCAGTACTTC,CASSPIKGKVPSYEQYF
TRBD2,15,TRBJ2-3,TRBV7-9,-,TGTGCCAGCAGCTCAAGGACTAGTAGCTCAGATACGCAGTATTTT,CASSSRTSSSDTQYF
-,17,TRBJ1-4,TRBV5-1,-,TGCGCCAGCAGCTCGGAGAGTATTGCGGCAACTAATGAAAAACTGTTTTTT,CASSSESIAATNEKLFF
TRBD1,14,TRBJ2-7,TRBV7-6,once,TGTGCCAGCAGCCAGGGGGACAGGGGCTCCGAGCAGTACTTC,CASSQGDRGSEQYF
-,16,TRBJ2-1,TRBV9,-,TGTGCCAGCAGCGCCCTGAAGGGGTCCGGGGTCCCTGAGCAGTTCTTC,CASSALKGSGVPEQFF
TRBD1,15,TRBJ1-2,TRBV29-1,-,TGCAGCGTGTGGACAGGGGGCTTAGGTGACTATGGCTACACCTTC,CSVWTGGLGDYGYTF
-,14,TRBJ2-7,TRBV10-3,-,TGTGCCATCAGTGATTGGACTCGCTCCTACGAGCAGTACTTC,CAISDWTRSYEQYF
-,14,TRBJ2-3,TRBV6-5,-,TGTGCCAGCAGTCCGCTAGCATTGGCAGATACGCAGTATTTT,CASSPLALADTQYF
-,15,TRBJ2-5,TRBV15,-,TGTGCCACCAGCAGAGCTTGGCCAGAGCAAGAGACCCAGTACTTC,CATSRAWPEQETQYF
-,16,TRBJ1-2,TRBV14,-,TGTGCCAGCAGCCAAGACCTGGGAGGGGGACCCTATGGCTACACCTTC,CASSQDLGGGPYGYTF
TRBD1,18,TRBJ2-7,TRBV29-1,once,TGCAGCGTTGAAGGGACAGGGGGAATTAGCGGGACATCCTACGAGCAGTACTTC,CSVEGTGGISGTSYEQYF
-,14,TRBJ1-1,TRBV4-1,-,TGCGCCAGCAGCCAAGTAGGGGTGGCCACTGAAGCTTTCTTT,CASSQVGVATEAFF
-,14,TRBJ2-1,TRBV27,-,TGTGCCAGCAGTCCCGACGGGGGGCGGAATGAGCAGTTCTTC,CASSPDGGRNEQFF
-,17,TRBJ1-1,TRBV9,few,TGTGCCAGCAGCGCATCGGATGTCGGCCTCATGAACACTGAAGCTTTCTTT,CASSASDVGLMNTEAFF
-,16,TRBJ2-1,TRBV10-3,-,TGTGCCATCACGGTGGGTGGGAGGAGATCCTACAATGAGCAGTTCTTC,CAITVGGRRSYNEQFF
-,16,TRBJ2-1,TRBV6-5,-,TGTGCCAGCAGTTACTCGGCGGGACCCAACTCAGATGAGCAGTTCTTC,CASSYSAGPNSDEQFF
-,14,TRBJ1-1,TRBV5-1,-,TGCGCCAGCAGCTTGCGGGGCGGTCGTACTGAAGCTTTCTTT,CASSLRGGRTEAFF
TRBD1,13,TRBJ2-7,TRBV10-3,-,TGTGCCATCAGTACAGGGGCCTCCTACGAGCAGTACTTC,CAISTGASYEQYF
-,13,TRBJ1-1,TRBV30,-,TGTGCCTGGAGTGTACGGGGCAGGATCGAAGCTTTCTTT,CAWSVRGRIEAFF
-,15,TRBJ2-3,TRBV9,-,TGTGCCAGCAGCGTCGACAGGAGCCGGGCAGATACGCAGTATTTT,CASSVDRSRADTQYF
-,13,TRBJ1-5,TRBV28,-,TGTGCCACCACAGGGCGGTTTGATCAGCCCCAGCATTTT,CATTGRFDQPQHF
TRBD1,14,TRBJ2-7,TRBV15,-,TGTGCCACCAGCCCCCGGGACAGGACCTACGAGCAGTACTTC,CATSPRDRTYEQYF
-,17,TRBJ2-7,TRBV10-3,once,TGTGCCATCAGTGTCCCCATCGGACAGTCGTACGCCTACGAGCAGTACTTC,CAISVPIGQSYAYEQYF
-,14,TRBJ2-5,TRBV9,few,TGTGCCAGCAGCGTCGGGGAGGGGGTGGAGACCCAGTACTTC,CASSVGEGVETQYF
TRBD1,14,TRBJ1-1,TRBV30,few,TGTGCCTGGACTGCAGGGGGGGAGAACACTGAAGCTTTCTTT,CAWTAGGENTEAFF
TRBD2,14,TRBJ2-1,TRBV19,-,TGTGCCAGTAGTATACTAGCGGGAGGTAATGAGCAGTTCTTC,CASSILAGGNEQFF
-,13,TRBJ2-3,TRBV7-2,-,TGTGCCAGCAGCCCCTGGAAGGCAGATACGCAGTATTTT,CASSPWKADTQYF
-,14,TRBJ1-3,TRBV6-1,once,TGTGCCAGCAGGTATACAGGGACCGGAAACACCATATATTTT,CASRYTGTGNTIYF
TRBD2,19,TRBJ2-1,TRBV4-1,-,TGCGCCAGCAGCCAGTCGGGGGGGAGGCTAGCGGTTTCCTACAATGAGCAGTTCTTC,CASSQSGGRLAVSYNEQFF
-,15,TRBJ2-7,TRBV27,-,TGTGCCAGCAGTTTATGGACCGGGACCCACTACGAGCAGTACTTC,CASSLWTGTHYEQYF
TRBD1,16,TRBJ2-1,TRBV27,-,TGTGCCAGCAGCCCCCTAATGACAGGGATGGGTAATGAGCAGTTCTTC,CASSPLMTGMGNEQFF
-,15,TRBJ1-6,TRBV6-5,-,TGTGCCAGCAGTCCCCGGGAGAGATATAATTCACCCCTCCACTTT,CASSPRERYNSPLHF